This T cell receptor (beta chain) was captured in a study of OX40 agonist ivuxolimab in advanced cancers. With regard to the full study: Ivuxolimab was a fully human IgG2 agonistic monoclonal antibody targeting the costimulatory receptor OX40 (CD134). Of the 52 patients in dose escalation, around 20 had hepatocellular carcinoma, around 15 had melanoma, 9 had renal cell carcinoma and 9 had head and neck cancer. Three dose-escalation patients achieved partial responses, one with hepatocellular carcinoma and two with cutaneous melanoma. The paper covers the monotherapy dose-escalation part of the phase I ivuxolimab trial, which included N ≈ 50 patients. A male proportion of about 79% and a mean age of around 60 years, ranging from roughly 20 to 80, were recorded for the dose-escalation cohort. Patients were allowed to have had prior anti-PD-1, anti-PD-L1 or anti-CTLA-4 therapy, and 40% to 45% of the dose-escalation patients had been treated with checkpoint inhibitors. Peripheral TCRbeta sequencing aimed to test whether ivuxolimab altered TCR sequence diversity and caused clonal T-cell expansion. Intravenous ivuxolimab was administered to patients every 2 weeks at six dose levels: 0.01, 0.1, 0.3, 1.5, 3 and 10 mg/kg. General study outcomes and caveats: Low levels of normalized T-cell clonal expansion were also seen in some patients who did not respond. At doses of 0.1 to 3.0 mg/kg, clonal expansion of both CD4+ and CD8+ blood T cells was observed from baseline to week 6. On average, CD8+ T cells showed more expanded clones than CD4+ T cells after ivuxolimab. Partial responders in the 0.1-3.0 mg/kg groups had among the lowest normalized peripheral clonal expansion, especially among CD8+ T cells. The antigen specificity of the peripheral T cells that underwent clonal expansion was not determined.

Points on this clone: Its antigen is still unknown. Per-base quality was not reported, and no clone a single base away is much larger than it.

Patients with a history of autoimmune disease or receiving systemic immunosuppression were excluded from the trial. Peripheral blood for TCR sequencing was collected from all dose cohorts at baseline, on cycle 4 day 1, and on cycle 7 day 1. Samples were obtained from an open-label, multicenter, first-in-human phase I dose-escalation trial of ivuxolimab. Adults with locally advanced or metastatic melanoma, renal cell carcinoma, hepatocellular carcinoma or head and neck squamous cell carcinoma were enrolled in the trial. CD4+ and CD8+ T cells were sorted separately from peripheral blood before TCR sequencing. To sequence the TCRbeta CDR3 region, genomic DNA was isolated from the sorted cells. TCRbeta CDR3 regions were sequenced using the immunoSEQ Assay. TCRdb's version of the immuneACCESS table is confined to in-frame rearrangements and falls short of the full clone set. An unresolved V gene accounts for under half of the shortfall where checked; the remainder is of unknown origin. The sample table lists nearly 80,000 clones, under 85% of them with a count of one. Of the sample, 0.35% to 0.45% falls within the top ten clones.

CDR3 length: 15 amino acids, cysteine to phenylalanine. Solely the CDR3 DNA is kept, with 45 bases framed from the first base. V and J are truncated by 6 bases and 8 bases respectively, leaving an intervening sequence of 20 bases. CDR1 and CDR2, looked up from the germline V gene, are MNHNS and SASEGT. The source is an adult with an advanced solid tumor such as melanoma, head and neck, liver or kidney cancer. This material consisted of CD4+ or CD8+ T cells sorted from blood, taken in a trial of the OX40 agonist ivuxolimab. The rearranged segments are TRBV6-1 and TRBJ2-1, with TRBD1 perhaps the D gene, on 7 matching bases. The CDR3 has the sequence CASRDTGAGYDEQFF. The DNA sequence reads TGTGCCAGCAGGGATACAGGGGCGGGGTACGATGAGCAGTTCTTC.